A selection of T cell receptor beta chains follows, all from one sample in a study of blood T cell repertoires in COVID-19. This table comes from immunoSEQ multiplex PCR, and its TCRdb copy is limited to in-frame clones, with some not included. The top ten hold over 3% of the sample, which has around 250,000 clones, 75% to 90% seen once. Sequenced material: PBMCs or T cells enriched from blood (not recorded which). These receptor sequences come from a woman aged 40 to 55 who had been exposed to COVID-19. Each CDR3 is given with its conserved first and last residue. The D gene is left open where the match is weak. Part of the rows lack a size; the others show once, few, many or a class for expanded clones.

j_gene,d_gene,v_gene,abundance,CDR3aa,CDR3nt
TRBJ2-1,TRBD2,TRBV27,.,CASSFSSGAGEQFF,TGTGCCAGCAGTTTTAGTAGCGGGGCGGGTGAGCAGTTCTTC
TRBJ2-1,.,TRBV20-1,.,CSASTGNLDNEQFF,TGCAGTGCTAGTACGGGGAATCTAGACAATGAGCAGTTCTTC
TRBJ2-2,TRBD1,TRBV24-1,.,CATSGTGGASGELFF,TGTGCCACCAGTGGGACAGGGGGCGCCTCCGGGGAGCTGTTTTTT
TRBJ2-2,TRBD1,TRBV9,few,CASSVRQGTGELFF,TGTGCCAGCAGCGTTAGACAGGGCACCGGGGAGCTGTTTTTT
TRBJ2-3,.,TRBV28,.,CASSYGGGGDTQYF,TGTGCCAGCAGTTACGGAGGGGGGGGAGATACGCAGTATTTT
TRBJ1-1,TRBD1,TRBV19,.,CASSRQGEVMNTEAFF,TGTGCCAGTAGCCGACAGGGTGAGGTGATGAACACTGAAGCTTTCTTT
TRBJ1-3,.,TRBV5-6,.,CASSPLDTGNTIYF,TGTGCCAGCAGCCCTTTAGATACTGGAAACACCATATATTTT
TRBJ1-1,TRBD1,TRBV30,.,CAWSYSTHRGSNTEAFF,TGTGCCTGGAGTTACTCAACGCACAGGGGCAGTAACACTGAAGCTTTCTTT
TRBJ1-4,TRBD1,TRBV4-3,once,CASSRKSGTGYEKLFF,TGCGCCAGCAGTCGAAAGTCCGGGACAGGGTATGAAAAACTGTTTTTT
TRBJ1-5,TRBD1,TRBV18,.,CASSRTGNAGQPQHF,TGTGCCAGCTCACGGACAGGGAATGCGGGTCAGCCCCAGCATTTT
TRBJ1-1,TRBD1,TRBV29-1,.,CSGRGQENTEAFF,TGCAGCGGGCGGGGACAGGAGAACACTGAAGCTTTCTTT
TRBJ2-7,TRBD2,TRBV6-1,.,CASSEPSGSSYEQYF,TGTGCCAGCAGTGAACCTAGCGGGAGCTCCTACGAGCAGTACTTC
TRBJ1-6,.,TRBV18,.,CASSPAQGDSPLHF,TGTGCCAGCTCACCAGCTCAGGGCGATTCACCCCTCCACTTT
TRBJ2-5,TRBD2,TRBV10-2,.,CASSPGGLAEAQYF,TGCGCCAGCAGTCCCGGGGGACTAGCGGAGGCCCAGTACTTC
TRBJ1-1,.,TRBV6-5,once,CASSPGGPTEAFF,TGTGCCAGCAGCCCCGGGGGTCCCACTGAAGCTTTCTTT
TRBJ2-1,TRBD1,TRBV5-4,.,CASSQDRGAPNEQFF,TGTGCCAGCAGCCAAGACAGGGGTGCCCCTAATGAGCAGTTCTTC
TRBJ1-2,.,TRBV19,.,CASTPDSYGYTF,TGTGCCAGTACACCGGACAGTTATGGCTACACCTTC
TRBJ2-3,.,TRBV6-2/TRBV6-3,few,CASSYDGRGPSTDTQYF,TGTGCCAGCAGTTACGATGGTCGCGGGCCCTCCACAGATACGCAGTATTTT
TRBJ2-7,TRBD1,TRBV24-1,.,CATSEGQQGHYEQYF,TGTGCCACCAGTGAGGGACAGCAAGGGCACTACGAGCAGTACTTC
TRBJ2-2,.,TRBV27,.,CASSFLNTGELFF,TGTGCCAGCAGTTTTCTGAACACCGGGGAGCTGTTTTTT
TRBJ2-1,TRBD2,TRBV5-1,once,CASSFQAGVGSYNEQFF,TGTGCCAGCAGCTTTCAAGCGGGAGTGGGGTCCTACAATGAGCAGTTCTTC
TRBJ1-3,.,TRBV2,.,CASSDGGGNTIYF,TGTGCCAGCAGTGATGGGGGGGGAAACACCATATATTTT
TRBJ1-2,.,TRBV2,.,CASNPSGYGYTF,TGTGCCAGCAACCCGTCAGGGTATGGCTACACCTTC
TRBJ2-6,.,TRBV13,.,CASSTRTGGVTGANVLTF,TGTGCCAGCAGCACCCGGACCGGAGGGGTTACCGGGGCCAACGTCCTGACTTTC
TRBJ1-6,.,TRBV4-1,.,CASSQIPPGTGRGSPLHF,TGCGCCAGCAGCCAAATACCACCGGGGACCGGGCGGGGTTCACCCCTCCACTTT
TRBJ1-3,.,TRBV5-1,.,CASSPGHVLSGNTIYF,TGTGCCAGCAGCCCGGGACACGTCCTCTCTGGAAACACCATATATTTT
TRBJ1-4,.,TRBV6-1,.,CASSTSGKLFF,TGTGCCAGCAGTACCAGTGGAAAACTGTTTTTT
TRBJ1-5,.,TRBV23-1,.,CASSQKPERNQPQHF,TGCGCCAGCAGTCAAAAACCCGAGCGCAATCAGCCCCAGCATTTT
TRBJ2-1,TRBD2,TRBV27,.,CASSPGGGSYNEQFF,TGTGCCAGCAGTCCCGGGGGGGGCTCCTACAATGAGCAGTTCTTC
TRBJ2-2,.,TRBV3-1/TRBV3-2,.,CASSPQLAGELFF,TGTGCCAGCAGCCCCCAACTAGCCGGGGAGCTGTTTTTT
TRBJ1-3,.,TRBV6-5,.,CAIPGDPMFDTIYF,TGTGCCATCCCGGGAGACCCTATGTTCGACACCATATATTTT
TRBJ1-2,TRBD1,TRBV5-1,.,CASSSSGQEGSYTF,TGCGCCAGCAGCAGCTCCGGACAGGAAGGAAGCTACACCTTC
TRBJ1-1,.,TRBV14,.,CASSQALEEENTEAFF,TGTGCCAGCAGCCAAGCTTTGGAAGAGGAGAACACTGAAGCTTTCTTT
TRBJ2-3,.,TRBV5-1,once,CASSPQGLRTDTQYF,TGTGCCAGCAGCCCCCAAGGACTACGCACAGATACGCAGTATTTT
TRBJ2-1,TRBD2,TRBV3-1/TRBV3-2,few,CASSETGTSGVLGQFF,TGTGCCAGCAGCGAGACCGGGACTAGCGGGGTATTGGGGCAGTTCTTC
TRBJ1-1,.,TRBV6-2/TRBV6-3,.,CASSHQLRMGGTEAFF,TGTGCCAGCAGTCATCAACTAAGGATGGGCGGGACTGAAGCTTTCTTT
TRBJ2-1,.,TRBV6-4,.,CASSESEQGGYNEQFF,TGTGCCAGCAGTGAATCGGAGCAGGGAGGTTATAATGAGCAGTTCTTC
TRBJ2-1,TRBD2,TRBV4-3,.,CASSQFAGGSNNEQFF,TGCGCCAGCAGCCAATTCGCGGGGGGCTCCAACAATGAGCAGTTCTTC
TRBJ1-1,.,TRBV28,.,CASSFLRVRNTEAFF,TGTGCCAGCAGTTTTTTACGGGTCCGGAACACTGAAGCTTTCTTT
TRBJ2-2,.,TRBV6-5,once,CASYTDYTGELFF,TGTGCCAGCTATACGGACTACACCGGGGAGCTGTTTTTT
TRBJ2-7,.,TRBV14,.,CASSQGVRPYEQYF,TGTGCCAGCAGCCAAGGCGTCAGGCCCTACGAGCAGTACTTC
TRBJ2-7,.,TRBV6-2/TRBV6-3,.,CASSYTSSRGMDEQYF,TGTGCCAGCAGTTATACCTCAAGTCGAGGGATGGACGAGCAGTACTTC
TRBJ1-5,.,TRBV11-3,.,CASSPSGVYSNQPQHF,TGTGCCAGCAGCCCGTCGGGAGTCTATAGCAATCAGCCCCAGCATTTT
TRBJ1-4,.,TRBV14,.,CASSLTGRTLFF,TGTGCCAGCAGCCTCACGGGTCGCACACTGTTTTTT
TRBJ2-2,TRBD1,TRBV7-6,.,CASRSTGVGELFF,TGTGCCAGCAGATCCACAGGGGTCGGGGAGCTGTTTTTT
TRBJ1-5,.,TRBV6-5,.,CASSTPDQPQHF,TGTGCCAGCAGTACACCAGATCAGCCCCAGCATTTT
TRBJ1-2,.,TRBV27,.,CASSITPNYGYTF,TGTGCCAGCAGTATAACACCTAACTATGGCTACACCTTC
TRBJ2-1,TRBD2,TRBV5-4,.,CASSLPSGGHNEQFF,TGTGCCAGCAGCTTGCCTAGCGGGGGGCACAATGAGCAGTTCTTC
TRBJ2-1,.,TRBV10-3,.,CAISESGGGHNEQFF,TGTGCCATCAGTGAGTCTGGGGGGGGCCACAATGAGCAGTTCTTC
TRBJ2-5,.,TRBV12-3/TRBV12-4,.,CASATGIQETQYF,TGTGCCAGCGCCACAGGGATCCAAGAGACCCAGTACTTC
TRBJ1-2,TRBD1,TRBV27,.,CASSFAGGRDRRGYTF,TGTGCCAGCAGTTTCGCCGGGGGCCGGGACAGGCGTGGCTACACCTTC
TRBJ1-2,.,TRBV27,few,CATKRRGRNYGYTF,TGTGCCACCAAAAGGAGGGGACGGAACTATGGCTACACCTTC
TRBJ2-1,TRBD2,TRBV27,.,CASRPSGGAEQFF,TGTGCCAGCAGACCTAGCGGGGGAGCTGAGCAGTTCTTC
TRBJ2-1,.,TRBV11-2,once,CASSFERLALRFF,TGTGCCAGCAGCTTTGAACGTCTGGCCCTCCGGTTCTTC
TRBJ2-7,.,TRBV28,.,CASSLWSAAGKYF,TGTGCCAGCAGTTTATGGTCGGCGGCAGGGAAGTACTTC
TRBJ1-1,.,TRBV24-1,.,CATSNLMNTEAFF,TGTGCCACCAGTAATCTAATGAACACTGAAGCTTTCTTT
TRBJ1-5,.,TRBV18,.,CASSPPGQSNQPQHF,TGTGCCAGCTCACCTCCGGGACAAAGCAATCAGCCCCAGCATTTT
TRBJ1-1,TRBD1,TRBV5-1,.,CASSRTGTGGTEAFF,TGTGCCAGCAGCCGTACCGGGACAGGGGGCACTGAAGCTTTCTTT
TRBJ1-5,.,TRBV6-6,.,CASSYLADIAISLQHF,TGTGCCAGCAGTTACTTGGCAGATATAGCAATCAGCCTCCAGCATTTT
TRBJ1-1,.,TRBV7-2,.,CASGLPRLMNTEAFF,TGTGCCAGCGGCCTCCCACGTCTCATGAACACTGAAGCTTTCTTT